These 28 T cell receptor beta chains were sequenced from one sample in a study of blood T cell repertoires in COVID-19. Method: immunoSEQ multiplex PCR; TCRdb's copy keeps in-frame clones and lacks some. Of about 380,000 clones listed, about 89% are singletons. The specimen was peripheral blood. The receptors were gathered from a man aged 35 to 55 with acute or convalescent COVID-19.

The chain links TRBV29-1 to TRBJ1-2; D may be TRBD1 (6 bases). The germline CDR1 and CDR2 sequences are SQVTM and ANQGSEA. The V end was cut by 2 bases, the J end by 2 bases, with 12 bases between. The CDR3 is 14 amino acids. The chain's CDR3 is CSVETGSLNYGYTF. For the CDR3, the DNA is TGCAGCGTTGAAACAGGGTCTTTGAACTATGGCTACACCTTC.

The chain uses TRBV9 and TRBJ2-3, with D hard to call. V lost 4 bases and J lost 3, with 9 bases in between. The germline V gene encodes CDR1 SGDLS and CDR2 YYNGEE. The CDR3 length is 13 residues. The CDR3 spells CASSLSETDTQYF. CDR3 sequence (DNA): TGTGCCAGCAGCCTAAGTGAAACAGATACGCAGTATTTT.

V usage is TRBV29-1 and J usage is TRBJ1-1, with D tentatively TRBD1 (5 bases). V shed 2 bases and J shed 7 bases, with 17 bases lying between them. The length of the CDR3 is 14 residues. Germline CDR1 is SQVTM and CDR2 is ANQGSEA. For the CDR3, the DNA is TGCAGCGTTGAAAAGGAACGGGTTCAGGGTGAAGCTTTCTTT. This codes for CSVEKERVQGEAFF.

The CDR3 nucleotides are TGTGCCAGCAGTTCGACTCTTAACTATGGCTACACCTTC. It yields the protein CASSSTLNYGYTF. This chain uses TRBV12-3 or TRBV12-4 with TRBJ1-2, with unresolved D. The CDR3 has 13 residues. V was shortened by 4 bases and J by 1 base, with 7 bases between the two germline ends.

This clone came up a few times. V gene TRBV18 combines with J gene TRBJ1-3, with TRBD1 as a possible D gene (6 bases). Per the germline V gene, CDR1 is KGHSH and CDR2 is LQKENI. The V end was cut by 1 base, the J end by 0 bases, with 10 bases between. This CDR3 comprises 16 residues. CDR3 in DNA: TGTGCCAGCTCACCACTCCAGACAGGCTCTGGAAACACCATATATTTT. Protein: CASSPLQTGSGNTIYF.

The chain couples TRBV7-9 to TRBJ2-2, with D possibly being TRBD1 (7 bases). Trimming removed 5 bases from V and 10 bases from J, with 17 bases in between. The CDR3 is 14 residues long. CDR1 is SEHNR, CDR2 FQNEAQ, per germline (reference sequence). CDR3 DNA sequence: TGTGCCAGCAGCCTCCAGGGGGGCGAAATGGAGCTGTTTTTT. It yields the protein CASSLQGGEMELFF.

The V and J genes are TRBV19 and TRBJ1-5; 7 nucleotides agree with TRBD1. The CDR3 is 13 amino acids. V shed 6 bases, J shed 4 bases, and the junction held 3 bases outside the gene matches. Germline assignment: CDR1 LNHDA and CDR2 SQIVND (reference sequence). CDR3 coding DNA: TGTGCCAGTAGGACACAGGGGAATCAGCCCCAGCATTTT. The encoded protein is CASRTQGNQPQHF. Combining the CDR3 with reference TRBV19 and TRBJ1-5 gives the whole variable domain DGGITQSPKYLFRKEGQNVTLSCEQNLNHDAMYWYRQDPGQGLRLIYYSQIVNDFQKGDIAEGYSVSREKKESFPLTVTSAQKNPTAFYLCASRTQGNQPQHFGDGTRLSIL.

This clone was recorded once. The V and J genes are TRBV6-6 and TRBJ1-2; 8 nucleotides match TRBD1. This CDR3 contains 15 residues. Germline-derived CDR1 and CDR2 are MNHNY and SVGAGI (reference sequence). The trim removed 1 base at V and 8 bases at J, leaving 9 bases unmatched. The CDR3 here is CASSYLIATGDGYTF. CDR3 nucleotides: TGTGCCAGCAGTTACTTGATCGCGACAGGGGACGGCTACACCTTC.

CDR3 sequence reads: CASSDRVGAFF. The CDR3 coding sequence is TGTGCCAGTAGTGACAGGGTGGGAGCTTTCTTT. The J gene is TRBJ1-1, the V gene TRBV19, with TRBD1 matching over 7 bases. Germline loops: CDR1 LNHDA, CDR2 SQIVND (reference sequence). V shed 5 bases and J 10 bases; nucleotides not matched to a gene: 4. CDR3 length: 11 amino acids.

The chain joins TRBV7-2 to TRBJ2-7, with 10 nucleotides matching TRBD2. The CDR3 spans 14 residues. Trimming removed 4 bases from V and 2 bases from J; junction bases left unmatched: 2. CDR1 and CDR2 from the germline V gene are SGHTA and FQGNSA. CDR3 region: CASSYSGRAYEQYF. The CDR3 nucleotides are TGTGCCAGCAGCTACAGCGGGAGGGCCTACGAGCAGTACTTC.

The chain carries TRBV3-1 (or the pseudogene TRBV3-2) and TRBJ2-6, with 8 bases identical to TRBD1. Per germline, CDR1 LGHDT and CDR2 YNNKEL (reference sequence). The junction had 10 bases not matched to a gene; V was cut back by 3 bases and J by 3 bases. The CDR3 loop spans 18 amino acids. DNA of the CDR3: TGTGCCAGCAGCCATCTGGACAGGGCGGTGGGTGGGGCCAACGTCCTGACTTTC. Protein: CASSHLDRAVGGANVLTF.

The CDR3 sequence is CASSLSFRQNTEAFF. As DNA, the CDR3 is TGTGCCAGCAGTTTATCGTTCAGACAGAACACTGAAGCTTTCTTT. The J gene is TRBJ1-1, the V gene TRBV27, with unresolved D. Looked up from germline, CDR1 is MNHEY and CDR2 is SMNVEV (reference sequence). V shed 0 bases and J shed 1 base, with 9 bases lying between them. There are 15 residues in the CDR3.

The chain carries TRBV18 and TRBJ1-1; D possibly corresponds to TRBD1 (6 bases). The CDR3 loop spans 16 amino acids. Germline values: CDR1 KGHSH, CDR2 LQKENI. V was shortened by 8 bases and J by 0 bases, with 19 bases between the two germline ends. For the CDR3, the DNA is TGTGCCAGCACACAAACAGGGCCCCTAATGAACACTGAAGCTTTCTTT. Translated, it gives CASTQTGPLMNTEAFF.

The chain has TRBV9 and TRBJ2-7; TRBD1 might be the D (6 bases). This CDR3 contains 15 residues. Trimming pared 3 bases from V and 4 bases from J, leaving 17 bases between. The germline V gene encodes CDR1 SGDLS and CDR2 YYNGEE. The CDR3 DNA is TGTGCCAGCAGCGCTAAGGGGGTCGCCGCTTACGAGCAGTACTTC. It translates to CASSAKGVAAYEQYF.

This clone has a single count. The chain employs TRBV27 and TRBJ1-1; TRBD1 might be the D (5 bases). Trimming removed 2 bases from V and 4 bases from J, with 11 bases in between. This CDR3 region has 14 residues. Germline CDR1 MNHEY, CDR2 SMNVEV (reference sequence). The CDR3 DNA is TGTGCCAGCAGTTTACAGGGTAGTGGCACTGAAGCTTTCTTT. It yields the protein CASSLQGSGTEAFF.

This chain links TRBV28 with TRBJ1-1; D ambiguous. Germline loops: CDR1 MDHEN, CDR2 SYDVKM. V was pared by 1 base and J by 10 bases, with 16 bases between. CDR3 length: 14 residues. CDR3 loop: CASSLSGRNRGAFF. Here the CDR3 DNA reads TGTGCCAGCAGTTTATCAGGCAGGAATCGGGGAGCTTTCTTT.

The chain couples TRBV28 to TRBJ1-2; 12 bases map to TRBD1. The CDR3 runs to 14 residues. J was trimmed by 11 bases and V by 3 bases; bases with no gene match: 7. In germline, CDR1 is MDHEN, CDR2 SYDVKM. The CDR3 nucleotides read TGTGCCAGCAGTTTTACGGGACAGGGGGCCGGGTACACCTTC. Its protein product is CASSFTGQGAGYTF.

The gene calls are TRBV5-4 and TRBJ2-5; D is unclear. This CDR3 region has 15 residues. Per germline, CDR1 SGHNT and CDR2 YYREEE (reference sequence). Trimming stripped 0 bases from V and 2 bases from J, with 11 bases between. The CDR3, as DNA: TGTGCCAGCAGCTTGGTGGGCTCTAAACAAGAGACCCAGTACTTC. It encodes CASSLVGSKQETQYF.

This clone came up once. The chain carries TRBV7-2 and TRBJ1-1; D is undetermined. Per germline, CDR1 SGHTA and CDR2 FQGNSA. The CDR3 has 15 amino acids. Trimming shortened V by 5 bases and J by 6 bases, and 19 bases separated the two germline ends. The CDR3 coding sequence is TGTGCCAGCAGCGCCCGTGGGGAGGGTACCGCTGAAGCTTTCTTT. Its translation: CASSARGEGTAEAFF.

The rearrangement joins TRBV6-5 to TRBJ1-6; D is unresolved. CDR3 size: 12 residues. Germline V CDR1 and CDR2: MNHEY, SVGAGI. V lost 2 bases and J 7 bases, leaving 3 bases between the germline ends. CDR3 loop: CASSYANSPLHF. The CDR3 DNA is TGTGCCAGCAGTTACGCGAATTCACCCCTCCACTTT.

V gene TRBV2 combines with J gene TRBJ1-4; D possibly corresponds to TRBD1 (6 bases). The germline V gene has CDR1 SNHLY and CDR2 FYNNEI. V was cut by 7 bases and J by 0 bases, with 21 bases left in between. The CDR3 has 18 residues. Written as DNA, the CDR3 is TGTGCCAGCACTGGACAGTACATAGAAGTTGCAACTAATGAAAAACTGTTTTTT. Encoded protein: CASTGQYIEVATNEKLFF.

V is TRBV30 and J is TRBJ1-6; D gene uncertain. V dropped 0 bases and J dropped 10 bases, with 13 bases sitting between them. There are 14 residues in the CDR3. CDR1 GTSNPN and CDR2 SVGIG come from the germline V gene (reference sequence). The CDR3 region is CAWSVLVGPSPLHF. The CDR3 DNA reads as TGTGCCTGGAGTGTACTAGTAGGGCCCTCACCCCTCCACTTT.

The chain joins TRBV6-6 to TRBJ2-3; D perhaps matches TRBD1 (5 bases). The V gene's germline CDR1 is MNHNY and CDR2 SVGAGI (reference sequence). Trimming took 0 bases from V and 0 from J, leaving 10 bases between them. The CDR3 has 16 amino acids. For the CDR3, the DNA is TGTGCCAGCAGTTACTCGATTGCAGGGAGCACAGATACGCAGTATTTT. It codes for CASSYSIAGSTDTQYF.

The chain uses TRBV7-8 and TRBJ2-5, with D perhaps matching TRBD2 (6 bases). The V and J ends lost 5 bases and 7 bases respectively, with 17 bases between them. This CDR3 has 14 amino acids. From germline, CDR1 is SGHVS and CDR2 FQNEAQ. CDR3 coding DNA: TGTGCCAGCAGCCTAGATGGGGGGACGCGGACCCAGTACTTC. It translates to CASSLDGGTRTQYF.

The chain combines TRBV5-6 with TRBJ2-7, with TRBD1 matching 9 bases. Germline CDR1 SGHDT, CDR2 YYEEEE. V was clipped by 4 bases and J by 5 bases; unmatched bases: 7. The CDR3 spans 14 residues. CDR3 protein: CASSPGQGLNEQYF. In DNA, the CDR3 is TGTGCCAGCAGCCCGGGACAGGGTCTCAACGAGCAGTACTTC.

The chain carries TRBV5-6 and TRBJ2-5, with D possibly TRBD2 on 6 matching bases. Trimming took off 2 bases at V and 5 bases at J, with 10 bases between the two ends. The CDR3 spans 13 residues. Germline V CDR1 and CDR2: SGHDT, YYEEEE. The CDR3 DNA reads TGTGCCAGCAGCTTTTCGGGGGTCGAGACCCAGTACTTC. It specifies CASSFSGVETQYF. The whole variable domain, filled in from reference TRBV5-6 and TRBJ2-5, reads DAGVTQSPTHLIKTRGQQVTLRCSPKSGHDTVSWYQQALGQGPQFIFQYYEEEERQRGNFPDRFSGHQFPNYSSELNVNALLLGDSALYLCASSFSGVETQYFGPGTRLLVL.

This clone has just a few counts. CDR3 residues: CASSLDMSANTGELFF. CDR3 nucleotide sequence: TGCGCCAGCAGCCTCGACATGTCTGCGAACACCGGGGAGCTGTTTTTT. The chain has TRBV10-1 and TRBJ2-2; D gene unclear. Trimming left V 6 bases short and J 0 bases short, with 14 bases between. Germline V gene sequence: CDR1 WNHNN, CDR2 SYGVQD (reference sequence). This CDR3 has 16 residues.

V and J are TRBV4-2 and TRBJ1-1; no definite D call. V was trimmed by 4 bases and J by 1 base, leaving 13 bases between them. Germline assignment: CDR1 LGHNA and CDR2 YNFKEQ. CDR3 length equals 15 residues. The CDR3 spells CASSPRAGPNTEAFF. CDR3 sequence (DNA): TGTGCCAGCAGCCCCCGGGCGGGCCCGAACACTGAAGCTTTCTTT.